These 24 T cell receptor beta chains were all obtained from the same sample, sequenced in a study of PD-L1 blockade in urothelial cancer. Some clones are missing from TCRdb's copy, which holds only in-frame ones; the method was immunoSEQ multiplex PCR. The table shows 70,000 to 75,000 clones, with 85% to 90% occurring only once. The sample here was PBMCs, taken around atezolizumab (anti-PD-L1) treatment. The receptors stem from a man in his sixties with urothelial cancer.

V usage is TRBV9 and J usage is TRBJ1-5; 10 bases are a match to TRBD1. Germline CDR1 reads SGDLS; CDR2 reads YYNGEE. V lost 3 bases and J lost 7; bases outside the gene matches: 7. This CDR3 is 15 amino acids long. The DNA of the CDR3 is TGTGCCAGCAGCGGAATCGGGACAGGGGACCAGCCCCAGCATTTT. Translating gives CASSGIGTGDQPQHF.

This chain links TRBV6-6 with TRBJ1-6, with TRBD1 matching over 7 bases. J lost 7 bases, V lost 4 bases, and 1 base had no gene match. This CDR3 spans 13 amino acids. CDR1 is MNHNY, CDR2 SVGAGI, per germline (reference sequence). The CDR3 loop is CASSLQGNSPLHF. CDR3 DNA: TGTGCCAGCAGTTTACAGGGGAATTCACCCCTCCACTTT.

The chain uses TRBV5-1 and TRBJ1-6, with D possibly matching TRBD1 (5 bases). CDR1 SGHRS and CDR2 YFSETQ come from the germline V gene. Between the trimmed V and J ends, which lost 0 bases and 10 bases, there was a span of 11 bases. The CDR3 runs 14 residues. DNA for the CDR3: TGCGCCAGCAGCTTGGCACAGGAGAGGTCACCCCTCCACTTT. Translation gives CASSLAQERSPLHF.

V usage is TRBV7-9 and J usage is TRBJ2-2; no firm D call. Trimming took off 0 bases at V and 5 bases at J, with 10 bases between the two ends. CDR1 is SEHNR, CDR2 FQNEAQ, per germline (reference sequence). The length of the CDR3 is 15 residues. The CDR3 DNA reads TGTGCCAGCAGCTTAGCAGATATCCGGACCGGGGAGCTGTTTTTT. It is translated as CASSLADIRTGELFF. The entire variable domain, with the rest obtained from reference TRBV7-9 and TRBJ2-2, is as follows: DTGVSQNPRHKITKRGQNVTFRCDPISEHNRLYWYRQTLGQGPEFLTYFQNEAQLEKSRLLSDRFSAERPKGSFSTLEIQRTEQGDSAMYLCASSLADIRTGELFFGEGSRLTVL.

This rearrangement joins TRBV30 to TRBJ2-1; 7 bases line up with TRBD1. The CDR3 loop spans 16 amino acids. V trimming: 5 bases; J trimming: 7 bases; junction bases outside the gene matches: 17. From germline, CDR1 is GTSNPN and CDR2 SVGIG (reference sequence). CDR3 DNA sequence: TGTGCCTGGGGGGGACAGTCGGTCCAAGGGGTTAATGAGCAGTTCTTC. Amino acids: CAWGGQSVQGVNEQFF.

V and J are TRBV9 and TRBJ2-2, with 8 positions matching TRBD2. Germline V gene sequence: CDR1 SGDLS, CDR2 YYNGEE. The ends lost 0 bases at V and 4 bases at J; junction bases unmatched: 5. The CDR3 covers 16 residues. The CDR3 loop is CASSVVPAGVTGELFF. The CDR3 nucleotides are TGTGCCAGCAGCGTAGTGCCAGCGGGAGTCACCGGGGAGCTGTTTTTT.

The rearrangement links TRBV28 to TRBJ2-7, with D possibly matching TRBD2 (6 bases). V was shortened by 3 bases and J by 7 bases, with 13 bases between the two germline ends. CDR3 length: 13 amino acids. The germline V gene encodes CDR1 MDHEN and CDR2 SYDVKM. Written as DNA, the CDR3 is TGTGCCAGCAGTTTGGGGGGAGTAGGAGAGCAGTACTTC. This codes for CASSLGGVGEQYF.

This clone came up once. This sequence joins TRBV5-1 and TRBJ2-1; perhaps TRBD2 as D (6 bases). V gave up 5 bases and J gave up 4 bases, with 10 bases separating them. Germline assignment: CDR1 SGHRS and CDR2 YFSETQ. The CDR3 contains 13 residues. CDR3 coding DNA: TGCGCCAGCAGTTTAGCGGATTACAATGAGCAGTTCTTC. It codes for CASSLADYNEQFF.

The chain is built from TRBV5-1 and TRBJ1-4; 8 bases fit TRBD1. CDR1 is SGHRS and CDR2 is YFSETQ in the germline V gene. The length of the CDR3 is 17 residues. J was trimmed by 0 bases and V by 4 bases; bases with no gene match: 8. The CDR3 here is CASSLWTGTATNEKLFF. The CDR3 nucleotides read TGCGCCAGCAGCCTTTGGACAGGGACCGCAACTAATGAAAAACTGTTTTTT.

This chain joins TRBV15 and TRBJ2-5, with 11 bases lining up with TRBD1. This CDR3 spans 14 amino acids. V lost 3 bases, J lost 7 bases, and 4 bases stayed unmatched. Germline V CDR1 and CDR2: LNHNV, YYDKDF (reference sequence). CDR3 in DNA: TGTGCCACCAGCAGGGGACAGGGGGGGGTGACCCAGTACTTC. Translation gives CATSRGQGGVTQYF.

This chain joins TRBV28 and TRBJ2-7, with 9 bases fitting TRBD1. The germline CDR1 and CDR2 sequences are MDHEN and SYDVKM. This CDR3 region has 13 residues. Trimming at V came to 6 bases and at J to 4 bases, leaving 4 bases not matched to a gene. Here the CDR3 DNA reads TGTGCCAGCAGAACAGGGGGCACGTACGAGCAGTACTTC. This gives the protein CASRTGGTYEQYF.

The CDR3 region has the DNA TGTGCCAGCAGTTACTCGAATCGGCGGGCCTCCTACGAGCAGTACTTC. Translation gives CASSYSNRRASYEQYF. The chain combines TRBV6-5 with TRBJ2-7; maybe TRBD2 (5 bases). Deletions cut 0 bases from V and 0 bases from J, with 12 bases between. Germline V gene sequence: CDR1 MNHEY, CDR2 SVGAGI. This CDR3 is built from 16 residues.

The CDR3 nucleotides read TGCGCCAGCAGCTTGGGAACGGGAACCTACGAGCAGTACTTC. This gives the protein CASSLGTGTYEQYF. The V gene is TRBV5-1, the J gene TRBJ2-7; D perhaps matches TRBD2 (5 bases). CDR3 length: 14 residues. V was shortened by 0 bases and J by 2 bases, with 9 bases between the two germline ends. Germline CDR1 is SGHRS and CDR2 is YFSETQ.

For this clone: Other DNA sequences from this sample encode an identical CDR3 as well. The chain uses TRBV28 and TRBJ2-1; D is possibly TRBD2 (5 bases). The CDR3 consists of 14 residues. V lost 6 bases, J lost 0 bases, and 9 bases lay in between. Germline V lookup: CDR1 MDHEN, CDR2 SYDVKM. The CDR3 sequence is CASSLGSSYNEQFF. As DNA, the CDR3 is TGTGCCAGCAGCCTAGGGAGCTCCTACAATGAGCAGTTCTTC.

The rearrangement joins TRBV11-2 to TRBJ2-2; TRBD2 agrees at 8 bases. The germline V gene has CDR1 SGHAT and CDR2 FQNNGV. V was pared by 0 bases and J by 10 bases, with 10 bases of the junction left unmatched. CDR3 size: 16 residues. The CDR3 DNA sequence: TGTGCCAGCAGCTTAGATGGGGGACTAGTTACCCTGGAGCTGTTTTTT. Protein sequence: CASSLDGGLVTLELFF.

V gene TRBV27 combines with J gene TRBJ2-7, with D unclear. CDR3 length: 15 amino acids. Germline lookup yields CDR1 MNHEY and CDR2 SMNVEV (reference sequence). V shed 4 bases and J shed 3 bases, with 16 bases lying between them. The CDR3 coding sequence is TGTGCCAGCAGTTCAACCGCATACAGAATCTACGAGCAGTACTTC. It encodes CASSSTAYRIYEQYF.

V and J are TRBV7-9 and TRBJ1-2; TRBD1 aligns across 7 bases. This CDR3 is 19 amino acids long. V lost 5 bases and J lost 0; bases outside the gene matches: 18. Germline CDR1 SEHNR, CDR2 FQNEAQ (reference sequence). CDR3 loop: CASSPIGATGINSNYGYTF. The CDR3 nucleotides read TGTGCCAGCAGCCCTATAGGGGCGACAGGGATAAACTCTAACTATGGCTACACCTTC.

V is TRBV28 and J is TRBJ2-7; perhaps TRBD2 as D (6 bases). The CDR3 contains 14 residues. Germline CDR1 and CDR2: MDHEN and SYDVKM. Trimming shortened V by 2 bases and J by 3 bases, and 11 bases separated the two germline ends. DNA of the CDR3: TGTGCCAGCAGTTTACGAGCGGGTGACTACGAGCAGTACTTC. This encodes CASSLRAGDYEQYF.

The chain couples TRBV2 to TRBJ1-2; tentatively, D is TRBD1 (6 bases). The germline V and J ends were trimmed by 3 bases and 4 bases, with 12 bases remaining between them. The CDR3 is 14 residues long. Germline CDR1 SNHLY, CDR2 FYNNEI. The CDR3 coding sequence is TGTGCCAGCAGTGATAGAGGGGGTAGCTATGGCTACACCTTC. Protein product: CASSDRGGSYGYTF.

The chain links TRBV4-3 to TRBJ2-7; the match to TRBD1 covers 11 bases. Germline V gene sequence: CDR1 LGHNA, CDR2 YSLEER. The CDR3 has 15 amino acids. The V segment lost 1 base and the J segment 2 bases; nucleotides outside the gene matches: 1. The CDR3 region has the DNA TGCGCCAGCAGCCAAGGGACAGGGGGCACCTACGAGCAGTACTTC. This gives the protein CASSQGTGGTYEQYF.

V usage is TRBV30 and J usage is TRBJ2-7; 10 positions match TRBD1. This CDR3 region has 15 residues. CDR1 GTSNPN and CDR2 SVGIG come from the germline V gene (reference sequence). The V gene end was trimmed by 2 bases and the J gene end by 6 bases; junction bases not matched to a gene: 10. CDR3 nucleotides: TGTGCCTGGAGTATAACCGGGACAGGGGATCCCGAGCAGTACTTC. It encodes CAWSITGTGDPEQYF.

To note about this clone: The junction shows a germline mismatch at one end, possibly a read error. The chain carries TRBV11-2 and TRBJ2-3, with D possibly matching TRBD1 (6 bases). Germline CDR1 SGHAT, CDR2 FQNNGV. The CDR3 sequence is 16 residues long. CDR3 in amino acids: CASSLRGQFSGDTRYF. CDR3 DNA: TGTGCCAGCAGCTTACGTGGACAGTTTTCAGGAGATACGCGGTATTTT.

CDR3 in amino acids: CASSRDRGRLAGNEQFF. Written as DNA, the CDR3 is TGTGCCAGCAGCCGGGACAGGGGCAGACTAGCGGGAAATGAGCAGTTCTTC. The gene calls are TRBV7-9 and TRBJ2-1; TRBD2 is a possible D gene (11 bases). Germline V gene sequence: CDR1 SEHNR, CDR2 FQNEAQ (reference sequence). This CDR3 region has 17 residues. V lost 5 bases to trimming and J lost 7 bases, with 24 bases between them.

This rearrangement joins TRBV18 to TRBJ1-2, with TRBD1 as a possible D gene (6 bases). CDR1 is KGHSH and CDR2 is LQKENI in the germline V gene. This CDR3 is built from 14 residues. Trimming stripped 2 bases from V and 6 bases from J, with 13 bases between. CDR3 loop: CASSPALQGDGYTF. DNA of the CDR3: TGTGCCAGCTCACCAGCATTACAGGGAGATGGCTACACCTTC.